One sample yielded the 3 T cell receptor beta chains listed below, sequenced in a study of a mutant IDH1 vaccine in newly diagnosed glioma (dated by TCRdb to the early 2020s). These receptors have no identified antigens. The sample's time point label, in plain terms: week 5, during vaccination. A 20-mer mutant IDH1 peptide at 300 micrograms in Montanide made up each vaccine dose, which was injected subcutaneously together with topical imiquimod. The protocol used for the library was the immunoSEQ multiplex PCR assay. TCRdb carries this immuneACCESS record with in-frame sequences only. Its versions omit some clonotypes, under half of them owing to an unresolved V gene in the studies checked, with the rest unexplained. This sample lists over 50,000 clones; approximately 81% were detected once. Around 3.4% of the sample rests with the top ten. The sample consisted of PBMCs, taken from a glioma patient whose treatment included an IDH1 peptide vaccine. These receptors were obtained from a man aged 25-40 years with glioma.

Worth noting for this clone: Distinct nucleotide sequences in the sample also encode this CDR3. This chain connects TRBV5-1 to TRBJ2-3, with TRBD2 matching over 10 bases. The CDR3 sequence is 16 residues long. The trim removed 4 bases at V and 6 bases at J, leaving 11 bases unmatched. In germline, CDR1 is SGHRS, CDR2 YFSETQ. The CDR3 nucleotides read TGCGCCAGCAGCCAGGCCTTAGCGGGGGGCTCGGATACGCAGTATTTT. Residues: CASSQALAGGSDTQYF.

J is TRBJ2-5 and V is TRBV27; D is unresolved. The CDR3 extends over 15 amino acids. V was pared by 4 bases and J by 3 bases, with 15 bases between. Germline V gives CDR1 MNHEY, CDR2 SMNVEV (reference sequence). The CDR3 spells CASSSPGRAKETQYF. The DNA for the CDR3 is TGTGCCAGCAGTTCCCCCGGTAGGGCGAAAGAGACCCAGTACTTC.

V usage is TRBV11-2 and J usage is TRBJ2-4; D remains unclear. The CDR3 sequence is 12 residues long. The germline V gene encodes CDR1 SGHAT and CDR2 FQNNGV. V lost 3 bases, J lost 6 bases, and 6 bases lay in between. In nucleotides, the CDR3 is TGTGCCAGCAGCTTGGGCAGAAACATTCAGTACTTC. It is translated as CASSLGRNIQYF.